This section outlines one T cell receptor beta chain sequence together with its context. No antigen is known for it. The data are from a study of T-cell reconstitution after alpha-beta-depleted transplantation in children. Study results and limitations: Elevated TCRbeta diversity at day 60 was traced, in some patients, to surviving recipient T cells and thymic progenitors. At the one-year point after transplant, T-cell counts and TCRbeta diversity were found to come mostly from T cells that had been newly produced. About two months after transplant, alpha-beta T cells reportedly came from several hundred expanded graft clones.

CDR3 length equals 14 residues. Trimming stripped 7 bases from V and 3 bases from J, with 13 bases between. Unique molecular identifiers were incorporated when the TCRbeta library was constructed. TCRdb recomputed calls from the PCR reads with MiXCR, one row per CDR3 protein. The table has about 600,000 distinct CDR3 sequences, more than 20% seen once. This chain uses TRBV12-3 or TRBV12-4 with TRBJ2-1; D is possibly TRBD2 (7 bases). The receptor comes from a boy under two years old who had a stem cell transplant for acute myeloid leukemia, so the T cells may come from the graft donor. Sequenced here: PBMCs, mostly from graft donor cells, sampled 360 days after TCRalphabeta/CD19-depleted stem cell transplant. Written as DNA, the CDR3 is TGTGCCAGCACCAAGGGAGGGGGCTACAATGAGCAGTTCTTC. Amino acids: CASTKGGGYNEQFF.